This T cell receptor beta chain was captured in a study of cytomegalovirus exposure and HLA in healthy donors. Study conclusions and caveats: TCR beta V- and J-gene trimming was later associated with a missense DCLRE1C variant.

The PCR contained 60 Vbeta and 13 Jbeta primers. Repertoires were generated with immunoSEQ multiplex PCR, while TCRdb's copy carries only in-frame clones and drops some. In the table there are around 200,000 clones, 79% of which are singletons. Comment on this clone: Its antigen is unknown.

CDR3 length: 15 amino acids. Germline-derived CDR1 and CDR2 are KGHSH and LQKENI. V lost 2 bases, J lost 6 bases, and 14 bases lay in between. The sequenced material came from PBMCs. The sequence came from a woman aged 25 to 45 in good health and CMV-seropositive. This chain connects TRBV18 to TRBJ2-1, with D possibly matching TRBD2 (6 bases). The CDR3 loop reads CASSPGTAVGNEQFF. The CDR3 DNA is TGTGCCAGCTCACCAGGGACTGCGGTGGGCAATGAGCAGTTCTTC.